These 14 T cell receptor beta chains were sequenced from one sample in a study of human T cells and chemical hapten exposure. One entry per CDR3 protein, called by TCRdb with MiXCR from the RACE reads. The sample gives tens of thousands of distinct CDR3 sequences, approximately 10% of which show up once; around 2.1% is in the top ten. The time point was: patch test 2, 6 weeks after DPC sensitization. The sample's treatment: therapeutic diphenylcyclopropenone sensitization with weekly scalp DPC. The input for sequencing was whole blood, taken in connection with sensitization to the hapten diphenylcyclopropenone (DPC). These receptor sequences come from a man between 40 and 49 years old with alopecia areata. Some clones in this sample may be carry-over from other donors' samples.

This clonotype was observed a few times. This chain joins TRBV28 and TRBJ2-7; D gene ambiguous. CDR1 is MDHEN and CDR2 is SYDVKM in the germline V gene. V was clipped by 2 bases and J by 6 bases, with 8 bases between them. CDR3 length equals 12 residues. As DNA, the CDR3 is TGTGCCAGCAGTTTAGTAGCAGCCGAGCAGTACTTC. Encoded protein: CASSLVAAEQYF.

This clonotype was observed a handful of times. The chain has TRBV19 and TRBJ2-4, with TRBD1 matching over 11 bases. This CDR3 contains 15 residues. Germline V lookup: CDR1 LNHDA, CDR2 SQIVND (reference sequence). The junction had 8 bases not matched to a gene; V was cut back by 5 bases and J by 8 bases. The CDR3 is CASSARTGGDDIQYF. The DNA of the CDR3 is TGTGCCAGTAGTGCTCGGACAGGGGGCGATGACATTCAGTACTTC.

This clonotype was seen repeatedly, ten times or more. The chain carries TRBV6-2 or TRBV6-3 and TRBJ2-3; possible D gene TRBD1, 6 bases. This CDR3 has 16 amino acids. V lost 4 bases, J lost 0 bases, and 14 bases lay in between. Per germline, CDR1 MNHEY and CDR2 SVGEGT. The CDR3 bases are TGTGCCAGCAGTTTCCCGGGACAAAGTAGCACAGATACGCAGTATTTT. It specifies CASSFPGQSSTDTQYF.

The gene calls are TRBV7-3 and TRBJ2-2; TRBD2 matches 13 bases. Trimming at V came to 5 bases and at J to 4 bases, leaving 4 bases not matched to a gene. CDR3 length equals 16 residues. Germline lookup yields CDR1 SGHTA and CDR2 FQGTGA. CDR3 sequence: CASSPGLAGLTGELFF. In DNA, the CDR3 is TGTGCCAGCAGCCCGGGACTAGCGGGACTCACCGGGGAGCTGTTTTTT. Variable domain in full (rest from reference TRBV7-3 and TRBJ2-2): GAGVSQTPSNKVTEKGKYVELRCDPISGHTALYWYRQSLGQGPEFLIYFQGTGAADDSGLPNDRFFAVRPEGSVSTLKIQRTERGDSAVYLCASSPGLAGLTGELFFGEGSRLTVL.

The chain couples TRBV6-1 to TRBJ2-7; 8 bases line up with TRBD1. Trimming took 6 bases from V and 1 from J; bases not matched to a gene: 11. This CDR3 contains 16 residues. The germline gives CDR1 MNHNS, CDR2 SASEGT. The CDR3 nucleotides read TGTGCCAGCAGAAGGTCACAGGGGGATAGGTCCTACGAGCAGTACTTC. As protein: CASRRSQGDRSYEQYF.

This clonotype was detected a few times. The CDR3 DNA sequence: TGTGCCAGCAGCTCACCCCCTGGGAGTAGTATGGAGTACGTC. Its protein is CASSSPPGSSMEYV. V usage is TRBV7-3 and J usage is TRBJ2-7; D possibly corresponds to TRBD2 (5 bases). Germline values: CDR1 SGHTA, CDR2 FQGTGA. The V gene lost 4 bases and the J gene lost 11 bases, with 21 bases spanning the gap. CDR3 length equals 14 residues.

At least ten counts were recorded for this clonotype. The J gene is TRBJ2-6, the V gene TRBV6-1; 8 bases match TRBD1. This CDR3 contains 17 residues. Germline-derived CDR1 and CDR2 are MNHNS and SASEGT. Unmatched junction bases numbered 7, after V lost 6 bases and J lost 0 bases. The CDR3 reads CASRGPGQDSGANVLTF. CDR3 sequence (DNA): TGTGCCAGCAGGGGCCCGGGACAGGACTCTGGGGCCAACGTCCTGACTTTC.

The chain uses TRBV5-1 and TRBJ2-7, with 10 bases fitting TRBD2. This CDR3 region has 15 residues. Germline values: CDR1 SGHRS, CDR2 YFSETQ. Trimming took 0 bases from V and 7 from J; bases not matched to a gene: 7. CDR3 DNA sequence: TGCGCCAGCAGCTTGGCGCTAGCGGGAGTTCAAGAGCAGTACTTC. This translates into CASSLALAGVQEQYF.

This clonotype was seen ten or more times. V usage is TRBV12-3 or TRBV12-4 and J usage is TRBJ1-4; D perhaps matches TRBD1 (6 bases). This CDR3 region has 12 residues. V gave up 6 bases and J gave up 8 bases, with 10 bases separating them. This chain's CDR3 is CASSTDREKLFF. The CDR3 coding sequence is TGTGCCAGCAGCACGGACAGAGAAAAACTGTTTTTT.

This clonotype was counted ten times or more. The V call is TRBV5-5, the J call TRBJ1-5; D unclear. V was clipped by 2 bases and J by 0 bases, with 3 bases between them. The CDR3 loop spans 13 amino acids. CDR1 is SGHKS and CDR2 is YYEKEE in the germline V gene (reference sequence). CDR3 DNA sequence: TGTGCCAGCAGCTTAATTAGCAATCAGCCCCAGCATTTT. This translates into CASSLISNQPQHF.

The chain uses TRBV20-1 and TRBJ2-5, with D possibly called TRBD1 or TRBD2 (5 bases each). This CDR3 spans 13 amino acids. V was clipped by 1 base and J by 5 bases, with 11 bases between them. CDR1 and CDR2 (germline): DFQATT, SNEGSKA (reference sequence). In DNA, the CDR3 is TGCAGTGCTAGAGTTAAGGGACCGGAGACCCAGTACTTC. The encoded protein is CSARVKGPETQYF.

The CDR3 sequence: CASTGLAGIHTQYF. For the CDR3, the DNA is TGTGCCAGCACGGGACTAGCGGGAATACATACGCAGTATTTT. V and J are TRBV28 and TRBJ2-3; 13 bases are a match to TRBD2. Germline lookup yields CDR1 MDHEN and CDR2 SYDVKM. The CDR3 is 14 residues long. V lost 7 bases and J lost 7; bases outside the gene matches: 5. The full variable domain, completed using reference TRBV28 and TRBJ2-3, is DVKVTQSSRYLVKRTGEKVFLECVQDMDHENMFWYRQDPGLGLRLIYFSYDVKMKEKGDIPEGYSVSREKKERFSLILESASTNQTSMYLCASTGLAGIHTQYFGPGTRLTVL.

The chain couples TRBV6-5 to TRBJ2-3, with 12 bases matching TRBD2. The germline V gene encodes CDR1 MNHEY and CDR2 SVGAGI. V shed 5 bases and J 2 bases; nucleotides not matched to a gene: 5. This CDR3 spans 16 amino acids. DNA of the CDR3: TGTGCCAGCAGTAAATGGACTAGCGGGAACACAGATACGCAGTATTTT. Translating gives CASSKWTSGNTDTQYF.

This clonotype was observed a few times. The chain links TRBV24-1 to TRBJ2-3; D gene ambiguous. V was pared by 7 bases and J by 3 bases, with 13 bases between. The CDR3 sequence is 14 residues long. Germline V gene lookup returns CDR1 KGHDR and CDR2 SFDVKD. The CDR3 is CATSTHLFTDTQYF. Written as DNA, the CDR3 is TGTGCCACCAGCACGCACCTTTTTACAGATACGCAGTATTTT.